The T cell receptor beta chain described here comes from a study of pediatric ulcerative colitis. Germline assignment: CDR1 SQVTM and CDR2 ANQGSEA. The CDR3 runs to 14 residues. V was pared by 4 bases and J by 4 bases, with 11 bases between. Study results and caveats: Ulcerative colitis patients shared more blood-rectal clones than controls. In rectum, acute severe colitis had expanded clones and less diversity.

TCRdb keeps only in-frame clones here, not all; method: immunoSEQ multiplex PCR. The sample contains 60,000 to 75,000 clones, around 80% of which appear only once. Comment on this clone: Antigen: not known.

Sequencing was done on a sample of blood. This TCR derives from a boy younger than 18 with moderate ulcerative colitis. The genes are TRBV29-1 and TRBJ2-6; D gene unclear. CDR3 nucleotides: TGCAGCGTTGGAGAAGGAACCGGGGCCAACGTCCTGACTTTC. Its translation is CSVGEGTGANVLTF.